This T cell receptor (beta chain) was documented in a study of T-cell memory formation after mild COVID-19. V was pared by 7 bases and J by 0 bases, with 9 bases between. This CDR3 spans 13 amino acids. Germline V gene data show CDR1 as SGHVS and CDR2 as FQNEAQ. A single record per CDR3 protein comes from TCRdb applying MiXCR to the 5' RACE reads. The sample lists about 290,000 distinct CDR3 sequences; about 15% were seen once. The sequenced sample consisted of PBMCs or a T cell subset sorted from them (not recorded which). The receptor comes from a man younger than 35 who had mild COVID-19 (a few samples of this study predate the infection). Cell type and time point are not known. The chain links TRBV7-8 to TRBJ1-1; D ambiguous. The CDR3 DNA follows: TGTGCCAGCATCGACAAAATGAACACTGAAGCTTTCTTT. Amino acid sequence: CASIDKMNTEAFF.